The entry below describes one T cell receptor beta chain. Its antigen is unknown. This sample was included in a study of cytomegalovirus exposure and HLA in healthy donors. Study-wide background: As an earlier analysis found, around 200 million T cells yielded about 120 million unique TCR beta sequences. HLA-typed donors were the source of 83 million or so unique TCRs held in an early data release. Study-wide findings and caveats: The study put 150 to 200 TCR beta chains on its list as cytomegalovirus-associated.

Primers included in the PCR were 60 Vbeta and 13 Jbeta primers. Profiling relied on immunoSEQ multiplex PCR, and the TCRdb table lists in-frame clones only, not all of them. The top ten hold approximately 5.1% of the sample, which has 150,000 to 200,000 clones, about 78% seen once. The CDR3 extends over 13 amino acids. Trimming shortened V by 0 bases and J by 6 bases, and 6 bases separated the two germline ends. Germline CDR1 is PRHDT and CDR2 is FYEKMQ (reference sequence). This sequence joins TRBV13 and TRBJ1-5; no definite D call. This clonotype originated in a man aged 35 to 55 in good health and CMV-seronegative. What was sequenced was PBMCs. For the CDR3, the DNA is TGTGCCAGCAGCTTAGGGAGAGGTCAGCCCCAGCATTTT. It translates to CASSLGRGQPQHF.